The rows below give T cell receptor beta chains drawn from one sample of a study of blood T cell repertoires in COVID-19. Sequencing used immunoSEQ multiplex PCR; TCRdb keeps in-frame clones, though not all of them. The sample shows 180,000 or so clones, roughly 89% of them seen only once. Material for sequencing was peripheral blood. The receptors were gathered from a woman aged 50 to 60 with acute or convalescent COVID-19. Each CDR3 is given with its conserved first and last residue. The D gene is left open where the match is weak. Clone sizes are given selectively: once, few, many, or a class where the clone is expanded.

CDR3 protein | D gene | clone size | J gene | V gene
CASSLGEQPQHF | . | . | TRBJ1-5 | TRBV12-3/TRBV12-4
CASSLLRELIEDGELFF | TRBD2 | . | TRBJ2-2 | TRBV13
CVRSPLLAGNADTQYF | . | . | TRBJ2-3 | TRBV7-5
CAWSAGAVGEAFF | . | few | TRBJ1-1 | TRBV30
CATDRGGNTIYF | TRBD1 | . | TRBJ1-3 | TRBV12-3/TRBV12-4
CASSIPGGTQYF | . | . | TRBJ2-5 | TRBV19
CASSPPVTEHYEQYF | . | . | TRBJ2-7 | TRBV18
CASSYPRTSGGGDTQYF | TRBD2 | . | TRBJ2-3 | TRBV5-1
CASSFPGQGFHEQYF | TRBD1 | . | TRBJ2-7 | TRBV7-2
CASSPLDGFGAGELFF | . | . | TRBJ2-2 | TRBV18
CASSYHYTSSTDTQYF | . | few | TRBJ2-3 | TRBV6-5
CASSHRPGTGGYYEQYF | TRBD1 | . | TRBJ2-7 | TRBV3-1/TRBV3-2
CASSLVSVSGANVLTF | . | . | TRBJ2-6 | TRBV7-3
CASSLDQDRVLTEAFF | TRBD1 | . | TRBJ1-1 | TRBV18
CASSATGSGNTIYF | . | . | TRBJ1-3 | TRBV9
CASSMTSGAYNEQFF | TRBD2 | . | TRBJ2-1 | TRBV19
CASRRTGSSYEQYF | TRBD1 | once | TRBJ2-7 | TRBV6-6
CASSYTADPYNEQFF | . | . | TRBJ2-1 | TRBV5-1
CAISGMAGGDNEQFF | TRBD2 | . | TRBJ2-1 | TRBV10-3
CASSPRHAVTDTQYF | . | . | TRBJ2-3 | TRBV11-2
CAWTRGNQPQHF | . | . | TRBJ1-5 | TRBV30